These 21 T cell receptor beta chains came from one sample sequenced in a study of CD8+CD57+ T cells in acquired aplastic anemia. CDR3 and TCR beta VDJ profiling relied on a genomic DNA template. TCRdb processed the reads anew with MiXCR; each CDR3 protein has one entry. Of around 210,000 distinct CDR3 sequences detected, 65% appear once; the ten largest clones hold around three fifths. Flow cytometry had shown expanded CD8+CD57+ cells in the patients chosen for sequencing. The sequencing input was sorted CD4+, CD8+, or CD8+CD57+ T cells (not recorded which) from PBMCs. The receptors come from a human donor with aplastic anemia.

This clonotype was seen a handful of times. The chain uses TRBV12-3 or TRBV12-4 and TRBJ2-7, with 11 positions matching TRBD2. V gave up 7 bases and J gave up 1 base; unmatched junction bases: 9. The CDR3 runs to 16 residues. CDR3 in amino acids: CASTLSTSGASYEQYF. The CDR3 region has the DNA TGTGCCAGCACCCTATCGACTAGCGGGGCATCCTACGAGCAGTACTTC.

The chain is built from TRBV2 and TRBJ1-2, with a possible D match to TRBD1 (5 bases). The CDR3 has 14 amino acids. Germline CDR1 SNHLY, CDR2 FYNNEI. The ends were cut back, 8 bases at V and 6 bases at J, with 19 bases in the middle. CDR3 sequence (DNA): TGTGCCAGCTCCTGGGCGGGACCGGGTGATGGCTACACCTTC. It specifies CASSWAGPGDGYTF.

In this sample, this clonotype turned up a few times. The gene calls are TRBV15 and TRBJ2-3; 11 bases fit TRBD2. The V segment lost 1 base and the J segment 5 bases; nucleotides outside the gene matches: 5. CDR3 length equals 16 residues. CDR1 LNHNV and CDR2 YYDKDF come from the germline V gene (reference sequence). The DNA for the CDR3 is TGTGCCACCAGCAGAGTAGCGGGGGGGCCTATAGATACGCAGTATTTT. This translates into CATSRVAGGPIDTQYF.

This clonotype appeared a single time. The chain carries TRBV9 and TRBJ1-4, with 7 bases aligning to TRBD1. V dropped 7 bases and J dropped 8; count of bases not matched to a gene: 8. This CDR3 is 13 amino acids long. Germline assignment: CDR1 SGDLS and CDR2 YYNGEE. CDR3 residues: CASGRGGYEKLFF. In DNA form, the CDR3 reads TGTGCCAGCGGGAGAGGGGGCTACGAAAAACTGTTTTTT. Full variable domain (outside the CDR3, taken from reference TRBV9 and TRBJ1-4): DSGVTQTPKHLITATGQRVTLRCSPRSGDLSVYWYQQSLDQGLQFLIQYYNGEERAKGNILERFSAQQFPDLHSELNLSSLELGDSALYFCASGRGGYEKLFFGSGTQLSVL.

The chain links TRBV5-8 to TRBJ1-2; unclear D gene. Per the germline V gene, CDR1 is SGHTS and CDR2 is YDEGEE. V lost 6 bases, J lost 11 bases, and 23 bases lay in between. This CDR3 is built from 14 residues. The CDR3 DNA reads as TGTGCCAGCAACGAGTGGAGAGTCGATATAGGATACACCTTC. Its translation: CASNEWRVDIGYTF.

This clonotype was counted once. The V and J genes are TRBV20-1 and TRBJ2-7, with 10 bases matching TRBD2. Germline V gives CDR1 DFQATT, CDR2 SNEGSKA (reference sequence). The CDR3 runs to 13 residues. V was pared by 6 bases and J by 5 bases, with 7 bases of the junction left unmatched. The CDR3 loop is CSAGLAASHEQYF. In DNA form, the CDR3 reads TGCAGTGCCGGACTAGCGGCGAGCCACGAGCAGTACTTC.

This chain connects TRBV29-1 to TRBJ1-2, with 8 nucleotides matching TRBD1. The germline gives CDR1 SQVTM, CDR2 ANQGSEA. Trimming cost V 7 bases and J 8 bases; bases outside gene matches: 6. The CDR3 consists of 11 residues. CDR3 sequence: CSARTGTGYTF. The CDR3 DNA sequence: TGCAGCGCCCGGACAGGGACGGGCTACACCTTC. The full variable domain, rest sourced from reference TRBV29-1 and TRBJ1-2, is SAVISQKPSRDICQRGTSLTIQCQVDSQVTMMFWYRQQPGQSLTLIATANQGSEATYESGFVIDKFPISRPNLTFSTLTVSNMSPEDSSIYLCSARTGTGYTFGSGTRLTVV.

On this clonotype itself: One end of the junction does not line up with germline, which may come from a read error. The chain couples TRBV20-1 to TRBJ2-3, with TRBD1 as a possible D gene (7 bases). The CDR3 has 16 residues. CDR1 is DFQATT, CDR2 SNEGSKA, per germline (reference sequence). As DNA, the CDR3 is TGCAGTGCTACCAAAAGGGGGCAGTCGGGGGCAGATACGCAGTGTTTT. Translated: CSATKRGQSGADTQCF.

The chain combines TRBV20-1 with TRBJ2-3, with 7 bases matching TRBD1. Per germline, CDR1 DFQATT and CDR2 SNEGSKA (reference sequence). The CDR3 is made up of 13 amino acids. V trimming: 6 bases; J trimming: 4 bases; junction bases outside the gene matches: 7. As DNA, the CDR3 is TGCAGTGCGACGAGACAGGGCGCAGATACGCAGTATTTT. Its protein product is CSATRQGADTQYF.

This clonotype was detected only a few times. The chain links TRBV7-8 to TRBJ2-3, with 7 bases identical to TRBD1. This CDR3 has 14 amino acids. J was trimmed by 5 bases and V by 5 bases; bases with no gene match: 7. The germline V gene encodes CDR1 SGHVS and CDR2 FQNEAQ. CDR3 sequence reads: CASSPDRVVDTQYF. Written as DNA, the CDR3 is TGTGCCAGCAGCCCAGACAGGGTGGTAGATACGCAGTATTTT.

The chain recombines TRBV2 with TRBJ1-6; no clear D. The CDR3 has 14 amino acids. The V and J ends lost 3 bases and 7 bases respectively, with 10 bases between them. CDR1 is SNHLY and CDR2 is FYNNEI in the germline V gene. CDR3 in amino acids: CASSEMANNSPLHF. CDR3 nucleotide sequence: TGTGCCAGCAGTGAGATGGCCAACAATTCACCCCTCCACTTT.

The V gene is TRBV5-1, the J gene TRBJ2-7; D is ambiguous. V lost 0 bases and J 3 bases, leaving 7 bases between the germline ends. The germline CDR1 and CDR2 sequences are SGHRS and YFSETQ. The CDR3 is 13 amino acids. The chain's CDR3 is CASSLATDYEQYF. Written as DNA, the CDR3 is TGCGCCAGCAGCTTGGCGACGGACTACGAGCAGTACTTC.

At least ten counts were recorded for this clonotype. The genes are TRBV6-1 and TRBJ1-2; D call uncertain. The CDR3 runs 11 residues. CDR1 is MNHNS and CDR2 is SASEGT in the germline V gene. Trimming shortened V by 7 bases and J by 6 bases, and 9 bases separated the two germline ends. Here the CDR3 DNA reads TGTGCCAGCAAAGAGGAGGATGGCTACACCTTC. Protein sequence: CASKEEDGYTF.

This clonotype has just a few counts. The chain joins TRBV20-1 to TRBJ2-7; possible D gene TRBD1, 6 bases. This CDR3 is 11 amino acids long. V was pared by 7 bases and J by 3 bases, with 10 bases between. Germline V gene data show CDR1 as DFQATT and CDR2 as SNEGSKA (reference sequence). As DNA, the CDR3 is TGCAGTGGGGGACATAACTACGAGCAGTACTTC. Encoded protein: CSGGHNYEQYF.

The gene calls are TRBV6-6 and TRBJ1-5; the D is unclear. V was trimmed by 5 bases and J by 3 bases, leaving 14 bases between them. The V gene's germline CDR1 is MNHNY and CDR2 SVGAGI (reference sequence). This CDR3 is 15 amino acids long. The CDR3 region is CASSRAWLDNQPQHF. In DNA, the CDR3 is TGTGCCAGCAGTCGAGCCTGGCTAGACAATCAGCCCCAGCATTTT.

This clonotype was counted between two and nine times. The chain couples TRBV29-1 to TRBJ2-2; 11 nucleotides line up with TRBD2. The trim removed 4 bases at V and 4 bases at J, leaving 5 bases unmatched. This CDR3 is 15 amino acids long. Per germline, CDR1 SQVTM and CDR2 ANQGSEA. CDR3 region: CSVAHSGRATGELFF. CDR3 sequence (DNA): TGCAGCGTTGCTCATAGCGGGAGGGCCACCGGGGAGCTGTTTTTT.

The genes are TRBV7-6 and TRBJ2-3, with D possibly TRBD2 on 5 matching bases. This CDR3 is 14 amino acids long. Germline CDR1 SGHVS, CDR2 FNYEAQ. Trimming left V 6 bases short and J 2 bases short, with 12 bases between. The CDR3 spells CASSWTGNTDTQYF. The CDR3 DNA is TGTGCCAGCAGTTGGACCGGGAACACAGATACGCAGTATTTT.

The chain combines TRBV9 with TRBJ2-7; 10 bases line up with TRBD1. Germline V gene data show CDR1 as SGDLS and CDR2 as YYNGEE. The CDR3 contains 14 residues. J gave up 6 bases and V 3 bases, and 6 bases lay outside the gene matches. This chain's CDR3 is CASSAGQGSGEQYF. DNA of the CDR3: TGTGCCAGCAGCGCGGGACAGGGGTCAGGCGAGCAGTACTTC.

The chain employs TRBV29-1 and TRBJ1-5; the match to TRBD1 covers 8 bases. CDR3 length: 13 amino acids. Germline assignment: CDR1 SQVTM and CDR2 ANQGSEA. V lost 5 bases, J lost 5 bases, and 5 bases stayed unmatched. CDR3 coding DNA: TGCAGCGTTTTCTCAGGGGGCGATCAGCCCCAGCATTTT. It translates to CSVFSGGDQPQHF.

This clonotype was counted many times. The chain is built from TRBV7-6 and TRBJ1-6, with D possibly being TRBD1 (6 bases). Trimming took off 3 bases at V and 7 bases at J, with 13 bases between the two ends. The CDR3 is 15 amino acids. The germline gives CDR1 SGHVS, CDR2 FNYEAQ. The CDR3 DNA is TGTGCCAGCAGCTTGTCCGGTGGGGGCAATTCACCCCTCCACTTT. Its translation is CASSLSGGGNSPLHF.

The rearrangement joins TRBV10-3 to TRBJ2-1; 15 bases fit TRBD2. Germline V gene data show CDR1 as ENHRY and CDR2 as SYGVKD. This CDR3 is built from 15 residues. V dropped 8 bases and J dropped 8; count of bases not matched to a gene: 7. Here the CDR3 reads CAILGTSGRIYEQFF. In DNA form, the CDR3 reads TGTGCCATCCTCGGGACTAGCGGGAGGATATATGAGCAGTTCTTC.